These 22 T cell receptor beta chains were sequenced from one sample in a study of blood T cell repertoires in COVID-19. Measured with immunoSEQ multiplex PCR; TCRdb has only the in-frame clones, and not every one. The sample contains more than 75,000 clones, more than 75% of which appear only once. The sample was peripheral blood. The source of these receptors is a woman older than 75 with active COVID-19.

The chain links TRBV5-1 to TRBJ2-3; D ambiguous. Germline CDR1 reads SGHRS; CDR2 reads YFSETQ. With 5 bases removed from V and 2 bases from J, the gap between germline ends came to 12 bases. There are 14 residues in the CDR3. The CDR3 DNA reads as TGCGCCAGCAGAGTCCCTTTAGCCACAGATACGCAGTATTTT. The encoded protein is CASRVPLATDTQYF.

The rearrangement joins TRBV6-5 to TRBJ1-1; 7 nucleotides match TRBD1. The V and J ends lost 2 bases and 2 bases, in that order; junction bases with no gene match: 5. This CDR3 is built from 15 residues. From germline, CDR1 is MNHEY and CDR2 SVGAGI. CDR3 amino acids: CASSYNRGPNTEAFF. As DNA, the CDR3 is TGTGCCAGCAGTTACAATAGGGGGCCCAACACTGAAGCTTTCTTT.

The J gene is TRBJ1-6, the V gene TRBV19, with 9 bases aligning to TRBD1. V shed 3 bases and J 9 bases; nucleotides not matched to a gene: 3. CDR1 is LNHDA and CDR2 is SQIVND in the germline V gene (reference sequence). The CDR3 length is 14 residues. Written as DNA, the CDR3 is TGTGCCAGTAGTATCGGACAGGGGATTTCACCCCTCCACTTT. Its translation is CASSIGQGISPLHF.

This clone was picked up one time. The chain carries TRBV11-2 and TRBJ2-3, with 7 bases lining up with TRBD2. J gave up 6 bases and V 4 bases, and 10 bases lay outside the gene matches. Germline values: CDR1 SGHAT, CDR2 FQNNGV. The CDR3 totals 15 residues. CDR3 protein: CASSSAGGRGDTQYF. CDR3 in DNA: TGTGCCAGCAGCTCAGCTGGCGGGAGAGGGGATACGCAGTATTTT.

The rearrangement joins TRBV7-9 to TRBJ2-3; 7 bases align to TRBD2. Germline V lookup: CDR1 SEHNR, CDR2 FQNEAQ (reference sequence). CDR3 size: 15 residues. V lost 3 bases and J lost 5; bases outside the gene matches: 8. CDR3 sequence (DNA): TGTGCCAGCAGCTTGGGGCCGGGGAGGGGAGATACGCAGTATTTT. As protein: CASSLGPGRGDTQYF.

The V gene is TRBV28, the J gene TRBJ1-1, with TRBD1 matching 12 bases. The V segment lost 10 bases and the J segment 3 bases; nucleotides outside the gene matches: 6. Looked up from germline, CDR1 is MDHEN and CDR2 is SYDVKM. This CDR3 contains 14 residues. CDR3 sequence reads: CATGTGGWDTEAFF. DNA for the CDR3: TGTGCCACCGGGACAGGGGGCTGGGACACTGAAGCTTTCTTT.

This clone came up once. This rearrangement joins TRBV7-3 to TRBJ2-2; 9 nucleotides line up with TRBD2. Germline CDR1 is SGHTA and CDR2 is FQGTGA. The CDR3 loop spans 17 amino acids. V shed 5 bases and J 4 bases; nucleotides not matched to a gene: 11. CDR3 DNA sequence: TGTGCCAGCAGCCTCCGTGGGACTAGCACGCGCACCGGGGAGCTGTTTTTT. It is translated as CASSLRGTSTRTGELFF.

The J gene is TRBJ2-5, the V gene TRBV2; TRBD2 agrees at 9 bases. CDR3 length: 15 amino acids. Germline V CDR1 and CDR2: SNHLY, FYNNEI. The J segment lost 0 bases and the V segment lost 7 bases, leaving 6 bases of the junction unmatched. The CDR3 nucleotides read TGTGCCAGCAAGACTAGCGGTTCGTACCAAGAGACCCAGTACTTC. Protein: CASKTSGSYQETQYF.

V and J are TRBV7-2 and TRBJ2-5; TRBD1 matches 7 bases. CDR1 is SGHTA and CDR2 is FQGNSA in the germline V gene. The CDR3 length is 13 residues. V trimming: 5 bases; J trimming: 2 bases; junction bases outside the gene matches: 2. CDR3 bases: TGTGCCAGCAGCCGGGGACAGCAAGAGACCCAGTACTTC. Its translation: CASSRGQQETQYF.

The rearrangement uses TRBV28 and TRBJ2-1; 14 nucleotides match TRBD2. Looked up from germline, CDR1 is MDHEN and CDR2 is SYDVKM. The V and J ends lost 5 bases and 1 base, in that order; junction bases with no gene match: 7. The CDR3 contains 18 residues. The CDR3 nucleotides read TGTGCCAGCAGTGCCGGGACTAGCGGGAGTACTTCCTACAATGAGCAGTTCTTC. Its protein is CASSAGTSGSTSYNEQFF.

CDR3 protein: CASSLSGYTEAFF. The CDR3 DNA reads TGCGCCAGCAGCTTGTCCGGGTACACTGAAGCTTTCTTT. The rearrangement joins TRBV5-1 to TRBJ1-1; D unclear. There are 13 residues in the CDR3. The germline V and J ends were trimmed by 1 base and 3 bases, with 7 bases remaining between them. Germline V gene lookup returns CDR1 SGHRS and CDR2 YFSETQ.

The J gene is TRBJ2-7, the V gene TRBV9; maybe TRBD2 (5 bases). In germline, CDR1 is SGDLS, CDR2 YYNGEE. The CDR3 sequence is 14 residues long. V was trimmed by 4 bases and J by 3 bases, leaving 14 bases between them. The CDR3 bases are TGTGCCAGCAGCTCTAGGTCGGGAAACTACGAGCAGTACTTC. Encoded protein: CASSSRSGNYEQYF.

V gene TRBV7-3 combines with J gene TRBJ2-2; TRBD1 is a possible D gene (6 bases). Per germline, CDR1 SGHTA and CDR2 FQGTGA. The CDR3 spans 16 residues. The V gene lost 0 bases and the J gene lost 2 bases, with 10 bases spanning the gap. Here the CDR3 reads CASSLTRTANTGELFF. In DNA form, the CDR3 reads TGTGCCAGCAGCTTAACGAGGACAGCAAACACCGGGGAGCTGTTTTTT.

The V and J genes are TRBV5-1 and TRBJ1-5, with D uncertain. Per germline, CDR1 SGHRS and CDR2 YFSETQ. Between the trimmed V and J ends, which lost 0 bases and 4 bases, there was a span of 11 bases. The CDR3 runs 15 residues. The CDR3 DNA follows: TGCGCCAGCAGCTTGGATGGTGGCGGTAATCAGCCCCAGCATTTT. The encoded protein is CASSLDGGGNQPQHF.

The chain links TRBV28 to TRBJ2-3, with D possibly being TRBD2 (6 bases). V lost 6 bases and J 1 base, leaving 17 bases between the germline ends. The CDR3 covers 16 residues. The germline V gene encodes CDR1 MDHEN and CDR2 SYDVKM. In DNA form, the CDR3 reads TGTGCCAGCAGGGAGGGTGGAGCGGGCGGCACAGATACGCAGTATTTT. Protein: CASREGGAGGTDTQYF.

The V gene is TRBV12-3 or TRBV12-4, the J gene TRBJ2-2; D is uncertain. The CDR3 extends over 11 amino acids. Trimming removed 9 bases at V and 3 bases at J, with 5 bases between. CDR3 sequence: CASQYTGELFF. As DNA, the CDR3 is TGTGCCAGTCAGTACACCGGGGAGCTGTTTTTT.

The rearrangement uses TRBV27 and TRBJ2-7; D is perhaps TRBD2 (7 bases). The CDR3 consists of 16 residues. V was shortened by 6 bases and J by 2 bases, with 20 bases between the two germline ends. The V gene's germline CDR1 is MNHEY and CDR2 SMNVEV (reference sequence). The CDR3 region is CASRESWAGATYEQYF. CDR3 nucleotide sequence: TGTGCCAGCAGAGAAAGTTGGGCGGGGGCAACCTACGAGCAGTACTTC.

This clone was observed once. The chain combines TRBV7-9 with TRBJ2-1, with a possible D match to TRBD1 (6 bases). Trimming removed 1 base from V and 2 bases from J, with 15 bases in between. The CDR3 contains 17 residues. Germline loops: CDR1 SEHNR, CDR2 FQNEAQ (reference sequence). CDR3 in DNA: TGTGCCAGCAGCTTAGTCGGTAACAGGGTGCCCTACAATGAGCAGTTCTTC. Translating it yields CASSLVGNRVPYNEQFF.

This clone was seen just once. The junction departs from germline at one end; a sequencing error may be responsible. The V gene is TRBV5-1, the J gene TRBJ2-7, with 7 bases that match TRBD2. The germline CDR1 and CDR2 sequences are SGHRS and YFSETQ. The CDR3 extends over 16 amino acids. The CDR3 reads CASSLGPSGLPGELDF. DNA for the CDR3: TGCGCCAGCAGCTTGGGGCCTAGCGGCCTCCCCGGTGAATTGGACTTC. The full variable domain, with the rest looked up from reference TRBV5-1 and TRBJ2-7, is KAGVTQTPRYLIKTRGQQVTLSCSPISGHRSVSWYQQTPGQGLQFLFEYFSETQRNKGNFPGRFSGRQFSNSRSEMNVSTLELGDSALYLCASSLGPSGLPGELDFGPGTRLTVT.

V usage is TRBV29-1 and J usage is TRBJ2-7, with a tentative D call TRBD2 (7 bases). The ends were cut back, 7 bases at V and 2 bases at J, with 12 bases in the middle. The CDR3 runs 12 residues. Germline V CDR1 and CDR2: SQVTM, ANQGSEA. In DNA form, the CDR3 reads TGCAGCGCCGGGGAGGGGGCCTACGAGCAGTACTTC. Translated: CSAGEGAYEQYF.

The chain couples TRBV29-1 to TRBJ2-5; 8 nucleotides line up with TRBD1. The CDR3 consists of 16 residues. V dropped 4 bases and J dropped 4; count of bases not matched to a gene: 14. CDR1 is SQVTM and CDR2 is ANQGSEA in the germline V gene. The CDR3 region is CSVASRTTGTGETQYF. DNA for the CDR3: TGCAGCGTTGCCAGTCGCACCACCGGGACAGGAGAGACCCAGTACTTC.

J is TRBJ2-1 and V is TRBV2; D might be TRBD2 (5 bases). Trimming took off 3 bases at V and 7 bases at J, with 10 bases between the two ends. Germline V lookup: CDR1 SNHLY, CDR2 FYNNEI. The length of the CDR3 is 13 residues. The CDR3 loop reads CASSDYGMNEQFF. Written as DNA, the CDR3 is TGTGCCAGCAGTGATTACGGGATGAATGAGCAGTTCTTC.